This TCR beta chain was identified during a study of naive and memory T cell subsets. Study-level results: Higher TCR numbers at tuberculin sites reflect T cell infiltration, per interpretation. Potentially, T cell activation and differentiation skew this RNA-based measurement. Both skin biopsy types reportedly yielded TCRs, tuberculin sites far more.

Sample treatment: skin biopsy from PPD injection site in Mantoux-positive individual. Cells were not sorted; total RNA input targeted about 1 to 1000 ng. An oligonucleotide containing a UMI was ligated to the 3' end of TCR cDNA. Reverse transcription of blood and skin TCR RNA was primed at alpha and beta constant regions. TCRdb analysed the UMI-ligation and nested PCR reads with MiXCR anew, one entry per CDR3 protein. Of over 15,000 distinct CDR3 sequences in the sample, nearly 9.5% were seen once. This clonotype was recorded a few times. The antigen is unknown. Germline trimming cut 3 bases from V and 2 bases from J; bases unmatched to any gene: 5. The CDR3 is 15 amino acids. Looked up from germline, CDR1 is LNHDA and CDR2 is SQIVND (reference sequence).

The receptor's source is an adult in good health. This rearrangement joins TRBV19 to TRBJ2-5; 8 bases fit TRBD2. This specimen was skin, taken from a tuberculin skin test site. Here the CDR3 reads CASSMVGTRQETQYF. In DNA form, the CDR3 reads TGTGCCAGTAGTATGGTTGGGACTAGACAAGAGACCCAGTACTTC.